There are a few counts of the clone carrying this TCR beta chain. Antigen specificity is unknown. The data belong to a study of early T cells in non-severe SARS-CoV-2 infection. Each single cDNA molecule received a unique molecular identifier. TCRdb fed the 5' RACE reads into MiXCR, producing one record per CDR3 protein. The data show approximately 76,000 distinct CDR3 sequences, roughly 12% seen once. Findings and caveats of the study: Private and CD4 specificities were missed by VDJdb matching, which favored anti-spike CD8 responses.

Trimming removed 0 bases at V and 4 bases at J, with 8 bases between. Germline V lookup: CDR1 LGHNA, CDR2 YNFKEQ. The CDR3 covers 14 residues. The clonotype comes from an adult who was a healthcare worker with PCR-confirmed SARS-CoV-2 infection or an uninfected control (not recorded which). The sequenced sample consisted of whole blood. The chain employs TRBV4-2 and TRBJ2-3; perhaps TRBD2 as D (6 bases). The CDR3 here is CASSQDLASDTQYF. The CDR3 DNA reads TGTGCCAGCAGCCAAGACCTAGCGTCAGATACGCAGTATTTT.